These T cell receptor beta chains were read from a single sample in a study of blood T cell repertoires in COVID-19. TCRdb keeps only in-frame clones here, not all; method: immunoSEQ multiplex PCR. The sample lists 65,000 to 75,000 clones, more than 75% occurring once. The source material was peripheral blood. All receptors come from a human donor in a cohort sampled during active COVID-19. CDR3s include the opening cysteine and the closing phenylalanine or tryptophan. The order of the fields is D gene, CDR3 length, clone size, J gene, V gene, CDR3 protein, CDR3 DNA. D genes are given only for firm matches. Not every row has a clone size; where given, it reads once, few, many or a size class.

TRBD1 16 NA TRBJ1-1 TRBV6-2/TRBV6-3 CASSSTGGGMNTEAFF TGTGCCAGCAGTTCTACAGGGGGAGGAATGAACACTGAAGCTTTCTTT
TRBD2 13 NA TRBJ2-7 TRBV11-3 CASSFGRSYEQYF TGTGCCAGCAGCTTCGGGAGGTCCTACGAGCAGTACTTC
TRBD1 13 NA TRBJ2-7 TRBV2 CASSGQGPYEQYF TGTGCCAGCAGTGGACAGGGCCCCTACGAGCAGTACTTC
TRBD1 16 NA TRBJ2-7 TRBV19 CASSIDATGGSYEQYF TGTGCCAGTAGTATAGATGCGACAGGGGGCTCCTACGAGCAGTACTTC
NA 15 NA TRBJ2-5 TRBV7-9 CASSLDLEAFETQYF TGTGCCAGCAGCTTAGATTTGGAGGCGTTTGAGACCCAGTACTTC
TRBD2 17 NA TRBJ2-7 TRBV3-1/TRBV3-2 CASSSPRRTSGRNEQYF TGTGCCAGCAGCAGCCCTCGCCGGACTAGCGGGAGAAACGAGCAGTACTTC
TRBD2 16 NA TRBJ2-5 TRBV11-3 CASSPGLAGGMETQYF TGTGCCAGCAGCCCTGGACTAGCGGGAGGGATGGAGACCCAGTACTTC
NA 12 NA TRBJ1-1 TRBV7-9 CASSLEHLEAFF TGTGCCAGCAGCTTAGAACATCTCGAAGCTTTCTTT
TRBD1 14 NA TRBJ1-2 TRBV6-5 CASSYGQGASPPTF TGTGCCAGCAGTTACGGTCAGGGGGCGAGTCCACCCACCTTC
TRBD1 19 NA TRBJ2-4 TRBV23-1 CASSHRGSNQGAGGNIQYF TGCGCCAGCAGTCATCGGGGATCAAATCAGGGGGCTGGGGGAAACATTCAGTACTTC
NA 16 few TRBJ1-6 TRBV3-1/TRBV3-2 CASSQDGTVGNSPLHF TGTGCCAGCAGCCAAGACGGGACTGTCGGGAATTCACCCCTCCACTTT
TRBD2 16 NA TRBJ2-7 TRBV6-2/TRBV6-3 CASSLGTSGGTYEQYF TGTGCCAGCAGTCTGGGGACTAGCGGGGGAACCTACGAGCAGTACTTC
NA 14 NA TRBJ2-7 TRBV5-1 CASSFQGTTYEQYF TGCGCCAGCAGCTTCCAGGGAACTACCTACGAGCAGTACTTC
NA 13 NA TRBJ2-7 TRBV28 CASSTLNSGEQYF TGTGCCAGCAGTACTTTAAACTCCGGCGAGCAGTACTTC
TRBD1 13 NA TRBJ2-7 TRBV14 CASSTGTGFEQYF TGTGCCAGCAGCACGGGGACAGGGTTCGAGCAGTACTTC
TRBD1 15 NA TRBJ2-7 TRBV25-1 CASSDTGTGGHEQYF TGTGCCAGCAGTGATACCGGGACAGGGGGCCACGAGCAGTACTTC
NA 13 few TRBJ2-7 TRBV14 CASSQEYTYEQYF TGTGCCAGCAGCCAAGAATATACCTACGAGCAGTACTTC
NA 15 few TRBJ1-2 TRBV3-1/TRBV3-2 CASSRRREANYGYTF TGTGCCAGCAGCCGCAGAAGAGAGGCTAACTATGGCTACACCTTC
TRBD1 13 NA TRBJ1-6 TRBV29-1 CSVSQGANSPLHF TGCAGCGTTTCACAGGGGGCTAATTCACCCCTCCACTTT
NA 19 NA TRBJ1-2 TRBV7-2 CASSLGGGQSVGGIYGYTF TGTGCCAGCAGCTTAGGGGGGGGCCAATCGGTCGGTGGTATCTATGGCTACACCTTC
TRBD1 14 NA TRBJ2-1 TRBV4-2 CASSQTGGYNEQFF TGTGCCAGCAGCCAAACAGGGGGCTACAATGAGCAGTTCTTC
NA 13 NA TRBJ1-1 TRBV6-5 CASGEGGAAEAFF TGTGCCAGCGGCGAGGGGGGGGCGGCTGAAGCTTTCTTT
TRBD2 16 NA TRBJ2-7 TRBV6-1 CASSERKAGGPHEQYF TGTGCCAGCAGTGAAAGGAAAGCGGGAGGGCCCCACGAGCAGTACTTC
NA 12 NA TRBJ1-1 TRBV7-8 CASSFPDREAFF TGTGCCAGCAGCTTCCCTGACAGGGAAGCTTTCTTT
NA 13 NA TRBJ2-7 TRBV2 CASSESRPGEQYF TGTGCCAGCAGTGAATCCCGGCCAGGAGAGCAGTACTTC
NA 14 once TRBJ2-5 TRBV2 CASSERRSQETQYF TGTGCCAGCAGTGAACGGCGGTCACAAGAGACCCAGTACTTC
TRBD1 21 NA TRBJ2-6 TRBV27 CASSLSMDRGTGYSGANVLTF TGTGCCAGCAGTTTATCGATGGACCGAGGGACAGGGTACTCTGGGGCCAACGTCCTGACTTTC
NA 11 NA TRBJ1-1 TRBV12-3/TRBV12-4 CASSFRRHVFF TGTGCCAGCAGTTTTAGACGACATGTGTTCTTT